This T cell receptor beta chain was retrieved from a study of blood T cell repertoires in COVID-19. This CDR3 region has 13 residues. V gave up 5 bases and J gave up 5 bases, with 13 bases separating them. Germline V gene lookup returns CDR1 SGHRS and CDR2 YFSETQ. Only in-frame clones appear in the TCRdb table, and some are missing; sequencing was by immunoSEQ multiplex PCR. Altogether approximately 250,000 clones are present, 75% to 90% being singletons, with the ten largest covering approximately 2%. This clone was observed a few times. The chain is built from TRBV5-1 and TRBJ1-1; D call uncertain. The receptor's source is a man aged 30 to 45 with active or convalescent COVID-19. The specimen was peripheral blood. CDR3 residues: CASSSVVETEAFF. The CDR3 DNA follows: TGCGCCAGCAGTTCGGTCGTTGAGACTGAAGCTTTCTTT.